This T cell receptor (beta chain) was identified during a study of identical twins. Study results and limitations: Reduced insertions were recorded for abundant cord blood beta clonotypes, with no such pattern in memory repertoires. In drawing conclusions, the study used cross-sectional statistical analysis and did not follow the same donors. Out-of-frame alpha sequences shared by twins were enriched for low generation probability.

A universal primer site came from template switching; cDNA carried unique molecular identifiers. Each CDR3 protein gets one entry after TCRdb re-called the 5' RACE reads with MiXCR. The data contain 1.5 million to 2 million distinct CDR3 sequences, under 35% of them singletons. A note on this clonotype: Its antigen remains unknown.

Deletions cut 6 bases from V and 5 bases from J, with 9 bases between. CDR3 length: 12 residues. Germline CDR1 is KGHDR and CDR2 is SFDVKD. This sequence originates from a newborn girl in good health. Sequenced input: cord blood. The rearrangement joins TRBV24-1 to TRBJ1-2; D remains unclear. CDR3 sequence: CATSTAMYGYTF. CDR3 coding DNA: TGTGCCACCAGTACGGCCATGTATGGCTACACCTTC.